The 21 T cell receptor beta chains reported below all come from one sample, sequenced in a study of T cell repertoires in cytomegalovirus infection. One entry per CDR3 protein, called by TCRdb with MiXCR from the reads. Seen here are about 260,000 distinct CDR3 sequences, approximately 15% observed once, and the top ten hold 7% to 9.5%. The sequenced sample consisted of PBMCs. All receptors come from a human donor in good health (CMV status not recorded). Some clones in this sample may be carry-over from other donors' samples.

There are a few counts of this clonotype. The J gene is TRBJ2-3, the V gene TRBV27, with D perhaps TRBD1 (6 bases). Trimming shortened V by 10 bases and J by 2 bases, and 22 bases separated the two germline ends. The germline CDR1 and CDR2 sequences are MNHEY and SMNVEV (reference sequence). This CDR3 has 16 residues. For the CDR3, the DNA is TGTGCCACCCTCCCGACAGGTCGGGTCCCCACAGATACGCAGTATTTT. Its translation is CATLPTGRVPTDTQYF.

This clonotype has at least ten counts. This sequence joins TRBV4-2 and TRBJ2-7, with a possible D match to TRBD2 (6 bases). CDR3 length: 14 residues. Germline V lookup: CDR1 LGHNA, CDR2 YNFKEQ. Trimming left V 4 bases short and J 1 base short, with 11 bases between. CDR3 sequence (DNA): TGTGCCAGCAGCCCGGCTAGCGCGTCCTACGAGCAGTACTTC. Its translation is CASSPASASYEQYF.

This clonotype occurred a few times. The V and J genes are TRBV6-2 or TRBV6-3 and TRBJ1-2; D is undetermined. Deletions cut 11 bases from V and 8 bases from J, with 18 bases between. CDR1 and CDR2 (germline): MNHEY, SVGEGT. There are 12 residues in the CDR3. This chain's CDR3 is CAAREWSDGYTF. CDR3 DNA sequence: TGTGCCGCAAGGGAGTGGAGTGACGGCTACACCTTC.

The chain carries TRBV15 and TRBJ1-1; D is uncertain. The V gene lost 6 bases and the J gene lost 1 base, with 12 bases spanning the gap. Germline CDR1 and CDR2: LNHNV and YYDKDF (reference sequence). CDR3 length: 14 amino acids. Here the CDR3 DNA reads TGTGCCACCAGTCAGAAACTTGGGAACACTGAAGCTTTCTTT. Encoded protein: CATSQKLGNTEAFF.

This clonotype appeared many times. J is TRBJ2-1 and V is TRBV12-3 or TRBV12-4, with 10 bases matching TRBD1. The CDR3 sequence is 15 residues long. The V and J ends lost 3 bases and 4 bases, in that order; junction bases with no gene match: 3. The CDR3 sequence: CASSFRDRGYNEQFF. CDR3 DNA sequence: TGTGCCAGCAGTTTCCGGGACAGGGGATACAATGAGCAGTTCTTC.

This clonotype was counted at least ten times. The V and J genes are TRBV7-2 and TRBJ1-5; D gene ambiguous. The CDR3 is made up of 13 amino acids. Trimming removed 5 bases at V and 7 bases at J, with 12 bases between. The germline V gene has CDR1 SGHTA and CDR2 FQGNSA. The chain's CDR3 is CASSLYAGQPQHF. CDR3 in DNA: TGTGCCAGCAGCCTCTACGCGGGGCAGCCCCAGCATTTT.

This chain joins TRBV12-3 or TRBV12-4 and TRBJ2-2, with D tentatively TRBD1 (6 bases). Trimming pared 6 bases from V and 4 bases from J, leaving 15 bases between. CDR3 length equals 15 residues. CDR3: CASSLGGVGTGELFF. CDR3 in DNA: TGTGCCAGCAGCCTAGGGGGTGTGGGCACCGGGGAGCTGTTTTTT.

Many counts were recorded for this clonotype. The gene calls are TRBV29-1 and TRBJ1-1; a weak D match, TRBD1 (5 bases). Trimming shortened V by 5 bases and J by 5 bases, and 9 bases separated the two germline ends. Germline V gene data show CDR1 as SQVTM and CDR2 as ANQGSEA. The CDR3 contains 11 residues. Written as DNA, the CDR3 is TGCAGCGTTTTAAGGGGAACTGAAGCTTTCTTT. Protein: CSVLRGTEAFF. Complete variable domain (other parts from reference TRBV29-1 and TRBJ1-1): SAVISQKPSRDICQRGTSLTIQCQVDSQVTMMFWYRQQPGQSLTLIATANQGSEATYESGFVIDKFPISRPNLTFSTLTVSNMSPEDSSIYLCSVLRGTEAFFGQGTRLTVV.

This clonotype was counted between two and nine times. The V and J genes are TRBV20-1 and TRBJ1-4; no definite D call. The CDR3 totals 13 residues. The germline gives CDR1 DFQATT, CDR2 SNEGSKA (reference sequence). V lost 3 bases and J lost 8, with 13 bases in between. The DNA of the CDR3 is TGCAGTGCTAGGGATCCAGGAGAAGAAAAACTGTTTTTT. This translates into CSARDPGEEKLFF.

This rearrangement joins TRBV20-1 to TRBJ2-1; D remains unclear. This CDR3 is 13 amino acids long. V lost 5 bases and J 4 bases, leaving 12 bases between the germline ends. Germline V gene data show CDR1 as DFQATT and CDR2 as SNEGSKA (reference sequence). CDR3 amino acids: CSALLARYNEQFF. The CDR3 DNA reads TGCAGTGCTCTCCTCGCAAGGTACAATGAGCAGTTCTTC.

This clonotype was observed a few times. The chain has TRBV5-4 and TRBJ2-7; D uncertain. This CDR3 is 13 amino acids long. Germline CDR1 is SGHNT and CDR2 is YYREEE (reference sequence). Trimming cost V 0 bases and J 6 bases, with 10 bases left between them. CDR3 residues: CASSLDGLAEQYF. CDR3 sequence (DNA): TGTGCCAGCAGCTTGGACGGCCTCGCCGAGCAGTACTTC. Filled out from reference TRBV5-4 and TRBJ2-7, the complete variable domain reads ETGVTQSPTHLIKTRGQQVTLRCSSQSGHNTVSWYQQALGQGPQFIFQYYREEENGRGNFPPRFSGLQFPNYSSELNVNALELDDSALYLCASSLDGLAEQYFGPGTRLTVT.

This chain joins TRBV28 and TRBJ1-4; D possibly corresponds to TRBD1 (6 bases). The length of the CDR3 is 15 residues. The germline V gene has CDR1 MDHEN and CDR2 SYDVKM. V was trimmed by 4 bases and J by 5 bases, leaving 14 bases between them. The CDR3 here is CASSSPAGGNEKLFF. DNA for the CDR3: TGTGCCAGCAGTTCCCCAGCGGGGGGCAATGAAAAACTGTTTTTT. Together with reference TRBV28 and TRBJ1-4, the CDR3 gives the full variable domain: DVKVTQSSRYLVKRTGEKVFLECVQDMDHENMFWYRQDPGLGLRLIYFSYDVKMKEKGDIPEGYSVSREKKERFSLILESASTNQTSMYLCASSSPAGGNEKLFFGSGTQLSVL.

The chain employs TRBV5-1 and TRBJ2-5, with 7 bases that match TRBD2. The CDR3 totals 16 residues. J gave up 0 bases and V 0 bases, and 5 bases lay outside the gene matches. The germline V gene has CDR1 SGHRS and CDR2 YFSETQ. CDR3 sequence reads: CASSLGLAEYQETQYF. CDR3 bases: TGCGCCAGCAGCTTGGGGCTAGCGGAGTACCAAGAGACCCAGTACTTC.

The chain has TRBV10-3 and TRBJ2-1; D perhaps matches TRBD2 (7 bases). Germline assignment: CDR1 ENHRY and CDR2 SYGVKD. The CDR3 loop spans 14 amino acids. V was shortened by 7 bases and J by 3 bases, with 13 bases between the two germline ends. The CDR3 reads CAITKGGGYNEQFF. CDR3 sequence (DNA): TGTGCCATCACCAAGGGGGGGGGCTACAATGAGCAGTTCTTC.

In its sample, this clonotype was seen a few times. The rearrangement uses TRBV5-4 and TRBJ2-5; 11 bases map to TRBD1. Germline CDR1 SGHNT, CDR2 YYREEE (reference sequence). The V segment lost 5 bases and the J segment 5 bases; nucleotides outside the gene matches: 8. CDR3 size: 15 residues. DNA for the CDR3: TGTGCCAGCAGTGATGGACAGGGGGCCTGGGAGACCCAGTACTTC. The encoded protein is CASSDGQGAWETQYF. The full variable domain, rest sourced from reference TRBV5-4 and TRBJ2-5, is ETGVTQSPTHLIKTRGQQVTLRCSSQSGHNTVSWYQQALGQGPQFIFQYYREEENGRGNFPPRFSGLQFPNYSSELNVNALELDDSALYLCASSDGQGAWETQYFGPGTRLLVL.

V gene TRBV11-2 combines with J gene TRBJ2-1; no definite D call. The CDR3 has 16 amino acids. The V gene lost 4 bases and the J gene lost 8 bases, with 21 bases spanning the gap. The germline V gene has CDR1 SGHAT and CDR2 FQNNGV. CDR3 protein: CASSSRLDPRGDEQFF. The CDR3 DNA reads as TGTGCCAGCAGCTCCCGGCTGGACCCGCGAGGCGATGAGCAGTTCTTC.

This clonotype was seen only a few times. The V call is TRBV15, the J call TRBJ1-5, with D perhaps matching TRBD1 (5 bases). Germline CDR1 and CDR2: LNHNV and YYDKDF (reference sequence). V lost 8 bases, J lost 7 bases, and 15 bases lay in between. The CDR3 covers 13 residues. The CDR3 DNA sequence: TGTGCCACCGCACGGGGCCAAGGGCAGCCCCAGCATTTT. Translating gives CATARGQGQPQHF.

This clonotype was seen many times. The genes are TRBV7-2 and TRBJ1-2; 7 bases align to TRBD1. From germline, CDR1 is SGHTA and CDR2 FQGNSA. The CDR3 is made up of 14 amino acids. The V and J ends lost 5 bases and 7 bases, in that order; junction bases with no gene match: 10. The CDR3 protein is CASSTTSTGFGYTF. In DNA, the CDR3 is TGTGCCAGCAGCACTACCTCGACAGGGTTTGGCTACACCTTC.

In its sample, this clonotype was seen many times. The rearrangement links TRBV7-2 to TRBJ2-1; a weak D match, TRBD2 (5 bases). V was cut by 5 bases and J by 0 bases, with 14 bases left in between. Germline V CDR1 and CDR2: SGHTA, FQGNSA. CDR3 length: 16 amino acids. The DNA of the CDR3 is TGTGCCAGCAGCCTGGGAGCGTCGAGCTCCTACAATGAGCAGTTCTTC. Its translation is CASSLGASSSYNEQFF. Full variable domain (outside the CDR3, taken from reference TRBV7-2 and TRBJ2-1): GAGVSQSPSNKVTEKGKDVELRCDPISGHTALYWYRQSLGQGLEFLIYFQGNSAPDKSGLPSDRFSAERTGGSVSTLTIQRTQQEDSAVYLCASSLGASSSYNEQFFGPGTRLTVL.

The chain uses TRBV28 and TRBJ2-7; no reliable D call. This CDR3 has 13 residues. The germline gives CDR1 MDHEN, CDR2 SYDVKM. The ends were cut back, 5 bases at V and 10 bases at J, with 18 bases in the middle. CDR3 sequence (DNA): TGTGCCAGCAGTCAGGATGGGGTGGGCGGCCAGTACTTC. Its protein product is CASSQDGVGGQYF.

This chain connects TRBV2 to TRBJ2-6; a weak D match, TRBD1 (6 bases). Germline loops: CDR1 SNHLY, CDR2 FYNNEI. Trimming stripped 6 bases from V and 2 bases from J, with 8 bases between. This CDR3 has 14 residues. Written as DNA, the CDR3 is TGTGCCAGCAGAAGGACAGCTGGGGCCAACGTCCTGACTTTC. Its protein product is CASRRTAGANVLTF. Complete variable domain (other parts from reference TRBV2 and TRBJ2-6): EPEVTQTPSHQVTQMGQEVILRCVPISNHLYFYWYRQILGQKVEFLVSFYNNEISEKSEIFDDQFSVERPDGSNFTLKIRSTKLEDSAMYFCASRRTAGANVLTFGAGSRLTVL.